The present entry profiles one TCR beta chain with its context. Its target is not known. The J segment lost 1 base and the V segment lost 6 bases, leaving 6 bases of the junction unmatched. This CDR3 is 16 amino acids long. CDR1 SGHTS and CDR2 YDEGEE come from the germline V gene. The sample is drawn from a study of T cell responses to AZD1222 COVID-19 vaccine. Study-wide background: Analyses pooled second doses at about 4 or about 12 weeks. Study results and limitations: The span of vaccine-associated CD4 TCRs extended across spike, with dominance at 160-218 and 743-854. Repertoires in all cases were sampled only once the peak T cell response had passed. A mostly white British donor set with more females was recruited, and clonal diversity was possibly underestimated.

The data were produced by immunoSEQ multiplex PCR, yet TCRdb's version contains in-frame clones alone and is incomplete. The profile shows about 130,000 clones, just over 90% of them singletons. The sequence derives from an adult in good health. The source was peripheral blood, collected on day 0 of AZD1222 vaccination. The chain has TRBV5-8 and TRBJ2-3, with 12 bases that match TRBD2. The CDR3 here is CASNTRLAGGTDTQYF. The CDR3 bases are TGTGCCAGCAACACGAGACTAGCGGGGGGCACAGATACGCAGTATTTT.